The next 12 T cell receptor beta chains were all read from a single sample in a study of T-cell memory formation after mild COVID-19. Via MiXCR, TCRdb re-called the 5' RACE reads, giving one row per CDR3 protein. The profile shows about 320,000 distinct CDR3 sequences, more than 13% of them singletons. The source material was PBMCs or a T cell subset sorted from them (not recorded which). These receptors were collected from a man aged 18 to 29 who had mild COVID-19 (a few samples of this study predate the infection). Cell type and time point are not known.

This clonotype appeared a few times. This rearrangement joins TRBV12-3 or TRBV12-4 to TRBJ2-5; the match to TRBD2 covers 8 bases. The CDR3 extends over 15 amino acids. The V and J ends lost 7 bases and 5 bases, in that order; junction bases with no gene match: 12. The CDR3 is CASTPQGLVRETQYF. The CDR3 DNA is TGTGCCAGCACCCCACAGGGACTAGTAAGGGAGACCCAGTACTTC.

The chain is built from TRBV6-6 and TRBJ1-2, with TRBD1 identical over 8 bases. The germline V gene has CDR1 MNHNY and CDR2 SVGAGI (reference sequence). V trimming: 6 bases; J trimming: 8 bases; junction bases outside the gene matches: 11. The CDR3 contains 14 residues. The CDR3 loop reads CASSLSGTGQGYTF. The CDR3 coding sequence is TGTGCCAGCAGCCTTTCCGGGACAGGACAAGGCTACACCTTC.

The sample holds a few counts of this clonotype. This chain links TRBV6-1 with TRBJ2-5, with 9 bases identical to TRBD2. CDR1 and CDR2 (germline): MNHNS, SASEGT. With 11 bases clipped from V and 3 bases from J, the junction kept 1 base outside the gene matches. The CDR3 extends over 11 amino acids. This CDR3 reads CAAGGEETQYF. The CDR3, as DNA: TGTGCCGCGGGGGGGGAAGAGACCCAGTACTTC.

This clonotype occurred a few times. The V call is TRBV5-1, the J call TRBJ2-1; the match to TRBD1 covers 9 bases. This CDR3 is built from 16 residues. With V trimmed by 2 bases and J by 1 base, 4 bases remained unmatched. Germline lookup yields CDR1 SGHRS and CDR2 YFSETQ. The CDR3 loop is CASSLQGAPSYNEQFF. The CDR3, as DNA: TGCGCCAGCAGCTTACAGGGGGCACCGTCCTACAATGAGCAGTTCTTC.

Only a few counts were recorded for this clonotype. The chain is built from TRBV29-1 and TRBJ2-7; 7 positions agree with TRBD1. The V gene end was trimmed by 3 bases and the J gene end by 0 bases; junction bases not matched to a gene: 5. The CDR3 totals 14 residues. Germline assignment: CDR1 SQVTM and CDR2 ANQGSEA. CDR3 DNA: TGCAGCGTTGAGTCCAGGGGGAACTCCTACGAGCAGTACTTC. It codes for CSVESRGNSYEQYF.

The chain carries TRBV28 and TRBJ2-7; D is undetermined. V lost 5 bases, J lost 3 bases, and 5 bases lay in between. CDR3 length equals 11 residues. Germline CDR1 MDHEN, CDR2 SYDVKM. CDR3 sequence reads: CASSGFYEQYF. The CDR3 nucleotides read TGTGCCAGCAGTGGCTTCTACGAGCAGTACTTC. Together with reference TRBV28 and TRBJ2-7, the CDR3 gives the full variable domain: DVKVTQSSRYLVKRTGEKVFLECVQDMDHENMFWYRQDPGLGLRLIYFSYDVKMKEKGDIPEGYSVSREKKERFSLILESASTNQTSMYLCASSGFYEQYFGPGTRLTVT.

The gene calls are TRBV7-3 and TRBJ2-7, with 9 nucleotides matching TRBD2. The germline CDR1 and CDR2 sequences are SGHTA and FQGTGA. The CDR3 has 14 amino acids. The V segment lost 5 bases and the J segment 5 bases; nucleotides outside the gene matches: 7. The CDR3 DNA is TGTGCCAGCAGCCTTAGCGGGGGCGGCGACGAGCAGTACTTC. This gives the protein CASSLSGGGDEQYF.

This clonotype was observed a few times. The chain carries TRBV20-1 and TRBJ1-6, with D possibly TRBD1 on 6 matching bases. V lost 5 bases to trimming and J lost 4 bases, with 9 bases between them. The CDR3 covers 13 residues. Germline V lookup: CDR1 DFQATT, CDR2 SNEGSKA (reference sequence). The CDR3 loop reads CSAYQGYNSPLHF. CDR3 nucleotide sequence: TGCAGTGCTTACCAGGGGTATAATTCACCCCTCCACTTT.

In its sample, this clonotype was seen a few times. This sequence joins TRBV12-3 or TRBV12-4 and TRBJ2-4, with a possible D match to TRBD1 (6 bases). There are 13 residues in the CDR3. Trimming removed 5 bases from V and 6 bases from J, with 11 bases in between. The CDR3 protein is CASSTGGRNIQYF. The CDR3 DNA follows: TGTGCCAGCAGTACTGGGGGCAGAAACATTCAGTACTTC.

This clonotype was observed a handful of times. The chain uses TRBV5-1 and TRBJ2-3; D could derive from TRBD1 or TRBD2 (5 bases each). Trimming shortened V by 6 bases and J by 0 bases, and 14 bases separated the two germline ends. This CDR3 is 15 amino acids long. Germline V lookup: CDR1 SGHRS, CDR2 YFSETQ. The CDR3 DNA reads as TGCGCCAGCATCCCGGGACGGATGAGCACAGATACGCAGTATTTT. Translated: CASIPGRMSTDTQYF. Filled out from reference TRBV5-1 and TRBJ2-3, the complete variable domain reads KAGVTQTPRYLIKTRGQQVTLSCSPISGHRSVSWYQQTPGQGLQFLFEYFSETQRNKGNFPGRFSGRQFSNSRSEMNVSTLELGDSALYLCASIPGRMSTDTQYFGPGTRLTVL.

V gene TRBV9 combines with J gene TRBJ2-1, with D perhaps being TRBD1 or TRBD2 (5 bases each). In germline, CDR1 is SGDLS, CDR2 YYNGEE. There are 17 residues in the CDR3. V dropped 0 bases and J dropped 0 bases, with 13 bases sitting between them. CDR3 nucleotides: TGTGCCAGCAGCGTAGAAGGGACCCCGAGCTCCTACAATGAGCAGTTCTTC. It encodes CASSVEGTPSSYNEQFF.

The chain links TRBV20-1 to TRBJ1-5, with D tentatively TRBD1 (5 bases). Trimming shortened V by 4 bases and J by 0 bases, and 10 bases separated the two germline ends. The CDR3 has 14 amino acids. Germline CDR1 reads DFQATT; CDR2 reads SNEGSKA (reference sequence). CDR3: CSATWGGSNQPQHF. The CDR3 coding sequence is TGCAGTGCTACCTGGGGGGGTAGCAATCAGCCCCAGCATTTT.